Listed below are T cell receptor beta chains from one sample, sequenced in a study of CD8 T cells in Susac syndrome. TCRdb analysed the immunoSEQ multiplex PCR reads with MiXCR anew, one entry per CDR3 protein. The top ten clones hold 0.065% to 0.1% of a sample with some 160,000 distinct CDR3 sequences, 92% of them seen once. Sequenced sample: CD4+ T cells from PBMCs. All receptors derive from a human donor in good health. The conserved cysteine and the conserved F or W are not part of the CDR3 here. The order of the fields is J gene, D gene, V gene, CDR3 protein. D genes are given only for firm matches.

TRBJ1-5 - TRBV2 ASSESGLIQPQH
TRBJ1-2 TRBD1 TRBV18 ASSSTGFGYT
TRBJ2-7 - TRBV28 ASPGSGPNEQY
TRBJ1-1 TRBD1 TRBV29-1 SVEGRGGGKTF
TRBJ2-5 - TRBV29-1 SGDRQETQY
TRBJ2-5 - TRBV9 ASSVVGLAQETQY
TRBJ2-2 - TRBV5-1 ASSLVGQTIFGELF
TRBJ2-1 TRBD1 TRBV7-6 ASSFYSGTGSNEQF
TRBJ2-6 TRBD2 TRBV20-1 SARDLNSGTGANVLT
TRBJ1-1 - TRBV7-8 ASSLASDPSSRGAF
TRBJ2-7 - TRBV29-1 SVAGGQGRGQY
TRBJ2-7 - TRBV21-1 ASSRPGHSFSYEQY
TRBJ2-3 - TRBV5-6 ASSLSSSGRTDTQY
TRBJ1-5 TRBD1 TRBV7-9 ASSLGQGGQPQH
TRBJ2-7 - TRBV20-1 SARLDYRSYEQY
TRBJ2-7 TRBD1 TRBV5-4 ASTPGRTGPYEQY
TRBJ1-5 - TRBV20-1 SARGQYSNQPQH
TRBJ2-5 - TRBV7-9 ASSLAYQETQY
TRBJ1-2 TRBD1 TRBV18 ASSLAPGTGVGYT
TRBJ2-3 TRBD1 TRBV29-1 SGGQGADTQY
TRBJ2-3 TRBD2 TRBV30 AWSDGLAVGHTQY
TRBJ1-4 - TRBV2 ASRGMSTATNEKLF
TRBJ1-5 - TRBV2 ASSNDRNYQPQH
TRBJ1-6 - TRBV7-8 ASSSPRDKNSPLH
TRBJ2-5 - TRBV6-5 ASSFQTPGETQY
TRBJ2-7 - TRBV2 ASSEARLLSSYEQY
TRBJ1-5 TRBD1 TRBV2 ASSEWRDRGNQPQH
TRBJ2-7 - TRBV19 ASSSYRIFYEQY